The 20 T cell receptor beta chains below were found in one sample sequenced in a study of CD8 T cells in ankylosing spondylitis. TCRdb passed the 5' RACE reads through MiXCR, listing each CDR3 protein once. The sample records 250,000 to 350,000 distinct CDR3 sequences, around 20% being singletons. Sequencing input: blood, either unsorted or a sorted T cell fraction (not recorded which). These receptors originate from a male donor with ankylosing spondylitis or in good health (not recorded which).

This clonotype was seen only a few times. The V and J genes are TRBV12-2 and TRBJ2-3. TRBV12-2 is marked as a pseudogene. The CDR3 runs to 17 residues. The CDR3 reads CASRTSGRTHSTDTQYF. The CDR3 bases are TGTGCAAGTCGCACTAGCGGCAGGACCCATAGCACAGATACGCAGTATTTT.

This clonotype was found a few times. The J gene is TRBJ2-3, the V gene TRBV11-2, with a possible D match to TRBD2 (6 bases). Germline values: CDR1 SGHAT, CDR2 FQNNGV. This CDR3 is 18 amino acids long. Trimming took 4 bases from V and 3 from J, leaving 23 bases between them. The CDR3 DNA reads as TGTGCCAGCAGCTCGTCCCCCGCGGCTAGCGCAGGAACAGATACGCAGTATTTT. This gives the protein CASSSSPAASAGTDTQYF.

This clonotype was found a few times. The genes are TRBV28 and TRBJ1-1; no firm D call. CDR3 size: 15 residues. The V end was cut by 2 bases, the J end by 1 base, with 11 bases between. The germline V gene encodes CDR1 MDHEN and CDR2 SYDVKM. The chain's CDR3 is CASSLVEESNTEAFF. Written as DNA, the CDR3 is TGTGCCAGCAGTTTAGTTGAGGAATCGAACACTGAAGCTTTCTTT.

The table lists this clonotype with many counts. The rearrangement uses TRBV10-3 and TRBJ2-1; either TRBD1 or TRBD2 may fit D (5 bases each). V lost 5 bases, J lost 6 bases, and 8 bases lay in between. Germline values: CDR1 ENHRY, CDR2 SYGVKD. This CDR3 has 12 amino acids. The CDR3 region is CAISRDANEQFF. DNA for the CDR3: TGTGCCATCAGTAGGGACGCCAATGAGCAGTTCTTC.

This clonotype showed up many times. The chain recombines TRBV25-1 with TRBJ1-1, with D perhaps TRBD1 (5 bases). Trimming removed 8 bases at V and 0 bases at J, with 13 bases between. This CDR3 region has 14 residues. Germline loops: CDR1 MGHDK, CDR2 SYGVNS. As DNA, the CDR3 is TGTGCCAGCGGGGAGACAGCAATGAACACTGAAGCTTTCTTT. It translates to CASGETAMNTEAFF.

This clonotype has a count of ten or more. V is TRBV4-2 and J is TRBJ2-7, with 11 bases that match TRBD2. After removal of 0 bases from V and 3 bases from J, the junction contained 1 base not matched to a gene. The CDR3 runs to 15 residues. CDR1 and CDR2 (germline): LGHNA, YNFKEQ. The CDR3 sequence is CASSQDTSGGYEQYV. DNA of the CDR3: TGTGCCAGCAGCCAAGATACTAGCGGGGGCTACGAGCAGTACGTC.

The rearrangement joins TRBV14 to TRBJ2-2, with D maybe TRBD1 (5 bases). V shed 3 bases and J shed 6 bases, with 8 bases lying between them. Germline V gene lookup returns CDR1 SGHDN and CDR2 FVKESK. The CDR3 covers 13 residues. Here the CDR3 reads CASSHRASGELFF. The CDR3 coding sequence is TGTGCCAGCAGCCACAGGGCGTCCGGGGAGCTGTTTTTT.

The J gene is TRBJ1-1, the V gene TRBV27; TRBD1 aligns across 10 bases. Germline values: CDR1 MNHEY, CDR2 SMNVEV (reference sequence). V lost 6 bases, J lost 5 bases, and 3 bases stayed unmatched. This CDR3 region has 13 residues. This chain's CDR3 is CASRRTGGTEAFF. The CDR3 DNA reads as TGTGCCAGCAGGCGGACAGGGGGGACTGAAGCTTTCTTT.

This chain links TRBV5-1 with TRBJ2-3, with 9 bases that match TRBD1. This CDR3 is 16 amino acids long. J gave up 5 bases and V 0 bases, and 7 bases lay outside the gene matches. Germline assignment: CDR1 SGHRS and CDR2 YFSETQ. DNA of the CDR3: TGCGCCAGCAGCTTGGTTGGAACAGGGGGCCAAGATACGCAGTATTTT. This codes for CASSLVGTGGQDTQYF.

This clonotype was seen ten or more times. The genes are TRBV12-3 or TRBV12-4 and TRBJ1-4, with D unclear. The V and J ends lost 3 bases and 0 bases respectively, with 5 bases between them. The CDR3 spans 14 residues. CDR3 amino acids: CASSLRATNEKLFF. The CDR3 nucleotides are TGTGCCAGCAGTTTGCGGGCAACTAATGAAAAACTGTTTTTT.

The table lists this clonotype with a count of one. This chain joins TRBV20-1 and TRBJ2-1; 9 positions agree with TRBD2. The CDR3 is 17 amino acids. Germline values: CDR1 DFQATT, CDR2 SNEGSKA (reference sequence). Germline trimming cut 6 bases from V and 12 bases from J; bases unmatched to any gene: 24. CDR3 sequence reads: CSAPLGAGGQDTMRQFF. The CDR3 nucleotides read TGCAGTGCCCCCCTGGGAGCGGGAGGTCAGGATACAATGAGGCAGTTCTTC.

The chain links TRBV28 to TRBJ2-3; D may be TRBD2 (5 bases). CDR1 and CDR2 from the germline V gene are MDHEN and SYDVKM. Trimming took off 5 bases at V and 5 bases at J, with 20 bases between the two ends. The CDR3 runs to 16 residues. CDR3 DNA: TGTGCCAGCAGTGCGTTGAATTTTAGAGGGCTAGATACGCAGTATTTT. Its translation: CASSALNFRGLDTQYF.

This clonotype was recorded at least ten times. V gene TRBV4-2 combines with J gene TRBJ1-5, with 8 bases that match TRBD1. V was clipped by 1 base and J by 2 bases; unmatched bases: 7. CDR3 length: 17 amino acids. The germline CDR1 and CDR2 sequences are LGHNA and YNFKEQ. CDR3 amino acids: CASSQGTGLTGNQPQHF. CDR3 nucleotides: TGTGCCAGCAGCCAAGGGACAGGGTTAACGGGCAATCAGCCCCAGCATTTT.

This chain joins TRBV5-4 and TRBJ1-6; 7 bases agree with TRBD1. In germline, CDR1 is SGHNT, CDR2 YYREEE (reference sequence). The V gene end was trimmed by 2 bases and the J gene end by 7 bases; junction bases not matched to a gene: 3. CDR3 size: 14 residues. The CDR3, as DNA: TGTGCCAGCAGCTTAAACAGGGGAAATTCACCCCTCCACTTT. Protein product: CASSLNRGNSPLHF.

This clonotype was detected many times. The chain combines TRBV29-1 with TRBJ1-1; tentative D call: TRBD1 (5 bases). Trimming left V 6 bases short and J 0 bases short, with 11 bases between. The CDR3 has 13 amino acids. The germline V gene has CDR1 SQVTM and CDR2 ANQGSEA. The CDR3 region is CSVGVGVNTEAFF. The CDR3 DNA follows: TGCAGCGTAGGGGTAGGTGTGAACACTGAAGCTTTCTTT.

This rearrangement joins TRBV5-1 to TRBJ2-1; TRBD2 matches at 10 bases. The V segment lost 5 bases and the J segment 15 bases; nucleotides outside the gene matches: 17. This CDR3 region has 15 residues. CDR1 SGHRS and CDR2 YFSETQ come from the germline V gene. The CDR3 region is CASSVGLASGSEGFF. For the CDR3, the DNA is TGCGCCAGCAGTGTAGGGCTGGCTAGCGGGAGTGAAGGGTTCTTC.

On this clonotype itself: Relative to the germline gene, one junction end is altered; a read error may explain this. The CDR3: CASSLTGTSGNNGQFF. The CDR3 region has the DNA TGTGCCAGCTCGCTGACCGGGACTAGCGGAAACAATGGGCAGTTCTTC. The chain is built from TRBV18 and TRBJ2-1; TRBD2 matches 11 bases. The germline V gene has CDR1 KGHSH and CDR2 LQKENI. This CDR3 region has 16 residues.

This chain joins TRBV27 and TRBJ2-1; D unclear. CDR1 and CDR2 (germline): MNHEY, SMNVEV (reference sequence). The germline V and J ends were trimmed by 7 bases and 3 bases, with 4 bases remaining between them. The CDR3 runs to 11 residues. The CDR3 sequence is CASTYYNEQFF. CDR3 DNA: TGTGCCAGCACCTACTACAATGAGCAGTTCTTC.

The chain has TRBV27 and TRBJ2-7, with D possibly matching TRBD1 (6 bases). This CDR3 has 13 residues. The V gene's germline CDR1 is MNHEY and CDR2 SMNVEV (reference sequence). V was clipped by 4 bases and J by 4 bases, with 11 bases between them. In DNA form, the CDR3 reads TGTGCCAGCAGTTACAGGGCAGGATACGAGCAGTACGTC. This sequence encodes CASSYRAGYEQYV.

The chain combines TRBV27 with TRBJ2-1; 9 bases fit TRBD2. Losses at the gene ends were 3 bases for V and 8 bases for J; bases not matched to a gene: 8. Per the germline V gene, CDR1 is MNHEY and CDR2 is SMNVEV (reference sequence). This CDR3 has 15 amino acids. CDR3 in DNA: TGTGCCAGCAGTTTGGGGCTAGCGGGAAGGTATGAGCAGTTCTTC. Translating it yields CASSLGLAGRYEQFF.